One and the same sample provided the 10 T cell receptor beta chains below, sequenced in a study of Ad26.COV2.S vaccination and SARS-CoV-2 variants. The data were produced by immunoSEQ multiplex PCR, yet TCRdb's version contains in-frame clones alone and is incomplete. This repertoire shows around 300,000 clones, under 90% found once; its top ten account for over 5%. Treatment in this sample: some 19 received Ad26.COV2.S at low or high dose, single or two shots; 5 received placebo; per-sample allocation not given. Day 63 following the first vaccine or placebo injection was when the samples were taken. Specimen: peripheral blood, collected in a trial of Ad26.COV2.S vaccine versus placebo. The receptors originated from a person aged 18-60 years who received the Ad26.COV2.S COVID-19 vaccine or a placebo.

The chain combines TRBV7-2 with TRBJ2-2, with 8 bases lining up with TRBD1. Germline loops: CDR1 SGHTA, CDR2 FQGNSA. The V segment lost 4 bases and the J segment 5 bases; nucleotides outside the gene matches: 9. The CDR3 spans 16 residues. DNA for the CDR3: TGTGCCAGCAGCTCCCGGACAGGGATACGGACCGGGGAGCTGTTTTTT. Translation gives CASSSRTGIRTGELFF.

The J gene is TRBJ1-2, the V gene TRBV30; 7 bases fit TRBD1. V trimming: 7 bases; J trimming: 5 bases; junction bases outside the gene matches: 7. Germline CDR1 is GTSNPN and CDR2 is SVGIG (reference sequence). This CDR3 spans 12 amino acids. CDR3 region: CAYTGAAYGYTF. The CDR3 DNA is TGTGCCTACACAGGGGCGGCGTATGGCTACACCTTC.

This sequence joins TRBV6-5 and TRBJ2-5, with TRBD2 identical over 9 bases. With V trimmed by 7 bases and J by 5 bases, 11 bases remained unmatched. Germline V gene data show CDR1 as MNHEY and CDR2 as SVGAGI. The length of the CDR3 is 15 residues. CDR3 in amino acids: CASKGRLAVRETQYF. For the CDR3, the DNA is TGTGCCAGCAAAGGGCGACTAGCGGTCCGGGAGACCCAGTACTTC.

This chain links TRBV5-6 with TRBJ1-1; D gene ambiguous. Per the germline V gene, CDR1 is SGHDT and CDR2 is YYEEEE. This CDR3 has 17 amino acids. Trimming shortened V by 4 bases and J by 3 bases, and 22 bases separated the two germline ends. Written as DNA, the CDR3 is TGTGCCAGCAGCGGACTATCCTGGGGAGATCGGCACACTGAAGCTTTCTTT. Its translation is CASSGLSWGDRHTEAFF.

The rearrangement links TRBV18 to TRBJ2-1; D uncertain. Trimming stripped 4 bases from V and 0 bases from J, with 4 bases between. CDR1 and CDR2 (germline): KGHSH, LQKENI. The length of the CDR3 is 13 residues. CDR3 coding DNA: TGTGCCAGCTCACAGCCCTCCTACAATGAGCAGTTCTTC. Amino acid sequence: CASSQPSYNEQFF.

The chain couples TRBV28 to TRBJ2-6; unclear D gene. Trimming removed 6 bases at V and 0 bases at J, with 6 bases between. The CDR3 length is 14 residues. Germline V gene lookup returns CDR1 MDHEN and CDR2 SYDVKM. DNA of the CDR3: TGTGCCAGCAGCAGAAGCTCTGGGGCCAACGTCCTGACTTTC. Its protein product is CASSRSSGANVLTF.

This chain uses TRBV27 with TRBJ2-3; D gene uncertain. The germline V gene has CDR1 MNHEY and CDR2 SMNVEV (reference sequence). The CDR3 length is 13 residues. V lost 6 bases to trimming and J lost 0 bases, with 7 bases between them. As DNA, the CDR3 is TGTGCCAGCAGGGTCGGGAGCACAGATACGCAGTATTTT. Its translation is CASRVGSTDTQYF.

This clone was observed once. The chain uses TRBV5-1 and TRBJ1-1, with no clear D. Trimming took 3 bases from V and 2 from J, leaving 8 bases between them. The germline V gene encodes CDR1 SGHRS and CDR2 YFSETQ. The CDR3 spans 13 residues. In nucleotides, the CDR3 is TGCGCCAGCAGCTCCCAGGACAACACTGAAGCTTTCTTT. Its protein product is CASSSQDNTEAFF.

The V call is TRBV5-4, the J call TRBJ2-1; possible D gene TRBD2, 6 bases. CDR1 and CDR2 from the germline V gene are SGHNT and YYREEE (reference sequence). There are 15 residues in the CDR3. V was trimmed by 0 bases and J by 0 bases, leaving 7 bases between them. In DNA, the CDR3 is TGTGCCAGCAGCTTGGTGGGGGGCTCCTACAATGAGCAGTTCTTC. Its translation is CASSLVGGSYNEQFF.

This clone was found once. This chain joins TRBV4-3 and TRBJ2-3; D is possibly TRBD2 (5 bases). CDR3 length: 15 amino acids. The germline V gene encodes CDR1 LGHNA and CDR2 YSLEER. V was pared by 4 bases and J by 5 bases, with 16 bases between. The CDR3 sequence is CASSPISGGGDTQYF. In nucleotides, the CDR3 is TGCGCCAGCAGCCCGATTAGTGGAGGAGGAGATACGCAGTATTTT.